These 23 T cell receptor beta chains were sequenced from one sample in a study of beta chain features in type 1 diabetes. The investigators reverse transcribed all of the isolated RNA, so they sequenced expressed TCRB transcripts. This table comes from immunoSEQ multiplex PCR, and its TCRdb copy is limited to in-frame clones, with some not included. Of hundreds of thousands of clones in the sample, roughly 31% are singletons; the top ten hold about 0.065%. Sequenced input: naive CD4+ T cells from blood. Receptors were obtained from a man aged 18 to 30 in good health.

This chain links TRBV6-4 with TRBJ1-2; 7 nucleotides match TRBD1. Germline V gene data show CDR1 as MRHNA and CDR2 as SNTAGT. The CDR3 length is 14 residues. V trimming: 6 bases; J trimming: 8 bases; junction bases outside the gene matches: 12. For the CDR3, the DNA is TGTGCCAGCAGCGTCGGGACAGCCCTCGGGGGCTACACCTTC. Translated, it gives CASSVGTALGGYTF.

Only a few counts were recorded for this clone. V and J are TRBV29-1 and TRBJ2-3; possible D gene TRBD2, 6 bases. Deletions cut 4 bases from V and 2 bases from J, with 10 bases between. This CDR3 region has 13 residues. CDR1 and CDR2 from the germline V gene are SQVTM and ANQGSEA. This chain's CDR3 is CSVGRDLTDTQYF. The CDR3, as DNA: TGCAGCGTTGGGCGGGACCTCACAGATACGCAGTATTTT.

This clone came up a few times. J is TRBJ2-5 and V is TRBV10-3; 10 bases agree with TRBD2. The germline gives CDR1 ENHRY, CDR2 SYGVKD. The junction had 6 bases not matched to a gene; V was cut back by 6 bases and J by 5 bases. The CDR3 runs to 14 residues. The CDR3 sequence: CAIREREGGETQYF. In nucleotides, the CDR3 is TGTGCCATCAGAGAGCGGGAGGGTGGTGAGACCCAGTACTTC.

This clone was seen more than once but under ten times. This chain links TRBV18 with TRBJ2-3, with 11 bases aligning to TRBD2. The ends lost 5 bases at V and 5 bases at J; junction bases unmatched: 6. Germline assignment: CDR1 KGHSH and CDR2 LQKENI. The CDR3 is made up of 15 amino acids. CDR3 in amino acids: CASSTTSGGGDTQYF. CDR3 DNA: TGTGCCAGCTCAACCACTAGCGGGGGAGGAGATACGCAGTATTTT.

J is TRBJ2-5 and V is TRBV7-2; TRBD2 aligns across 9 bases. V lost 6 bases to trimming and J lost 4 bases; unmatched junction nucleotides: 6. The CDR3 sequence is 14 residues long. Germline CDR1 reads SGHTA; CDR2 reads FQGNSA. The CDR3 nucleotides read TGTGCCAGCAGTTTTGCGACTAGCGGAGAGACCCAGTACTTC. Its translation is CASSFATSGETQYF.

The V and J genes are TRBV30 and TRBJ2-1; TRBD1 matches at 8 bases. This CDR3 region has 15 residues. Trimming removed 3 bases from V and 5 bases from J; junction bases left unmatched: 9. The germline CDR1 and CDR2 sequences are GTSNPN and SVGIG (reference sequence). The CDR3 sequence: CAWSLDRGRDNEQFF. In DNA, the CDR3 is TGTGCCTGGAGCCTAGACAGGGGAAGGGACAATGAGCAGTTCTTC.

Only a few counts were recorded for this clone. CDR3: CASSLVPEQETQYF. CDR3 nucleotides: TGTGCCAGCAGCTTAGTACCGGAACAAGAGACCCAGTACTTC. The J gene is TRBJ2-5, the V gene TRBV11-2; D is undetermined. There are 14 residues in the CDR3. CDR1 is SGHAT, CDR2 FQNNGV, per germline. V lost 1 base, J lost 2 bases, and 8 bases lay in between.

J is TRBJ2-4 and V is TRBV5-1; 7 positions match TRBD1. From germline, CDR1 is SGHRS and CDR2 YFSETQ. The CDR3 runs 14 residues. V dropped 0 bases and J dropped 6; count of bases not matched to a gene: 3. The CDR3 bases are TGCGCCAGCAGCTTGGGACAGGGCTTAAACATTCAGTACTTC. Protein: CASSLGQGLNIQYF.

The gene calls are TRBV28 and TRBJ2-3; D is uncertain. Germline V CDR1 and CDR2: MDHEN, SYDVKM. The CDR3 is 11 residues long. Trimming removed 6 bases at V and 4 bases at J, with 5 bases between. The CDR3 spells CASRTADTQYF. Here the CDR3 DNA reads TGTGCCAGCAGAACGGCAGATACGCAGTATTTT.

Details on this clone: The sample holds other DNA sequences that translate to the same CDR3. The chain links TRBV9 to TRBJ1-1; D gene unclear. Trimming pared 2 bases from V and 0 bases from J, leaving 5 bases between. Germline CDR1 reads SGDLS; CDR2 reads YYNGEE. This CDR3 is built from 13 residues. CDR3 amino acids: CASSVQVNTEAFF. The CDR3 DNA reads TGTGCCAGCAGCGTTCAGGTGAACACTGAAGCTTTCTTT.

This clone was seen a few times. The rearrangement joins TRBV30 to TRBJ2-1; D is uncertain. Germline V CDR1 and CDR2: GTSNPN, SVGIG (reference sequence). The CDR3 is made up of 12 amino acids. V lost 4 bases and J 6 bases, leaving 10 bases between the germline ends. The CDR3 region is CAWTGERNEQFF. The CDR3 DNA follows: TGTGCCTGGACCGGAGAGCGCAATGAGCAGTTCTTC.

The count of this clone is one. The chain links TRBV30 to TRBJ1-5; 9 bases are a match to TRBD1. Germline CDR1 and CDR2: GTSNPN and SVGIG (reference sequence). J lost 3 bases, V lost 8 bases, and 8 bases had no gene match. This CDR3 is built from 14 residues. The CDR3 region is CAVQGASNNQPQHF. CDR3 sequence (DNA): TGTGCCGTACAGGGGGCGAGCAACAATCAGCCCCAGCATTTT.

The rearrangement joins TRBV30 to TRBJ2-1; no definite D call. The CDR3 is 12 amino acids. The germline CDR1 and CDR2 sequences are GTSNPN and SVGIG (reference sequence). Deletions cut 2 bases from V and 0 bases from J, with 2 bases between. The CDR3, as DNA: TGTGCCTGGAGTCCCTCCTACAATGAGCAGTTCTTC. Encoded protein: CAWSPSYNEQFF.

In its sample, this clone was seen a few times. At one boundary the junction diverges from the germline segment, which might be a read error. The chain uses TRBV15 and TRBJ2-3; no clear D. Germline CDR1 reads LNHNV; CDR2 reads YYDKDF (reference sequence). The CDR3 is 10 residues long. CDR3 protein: CATSKDTQYF. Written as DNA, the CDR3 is TGTGCCACCAGCAAAGATACGCAGTATTTT.

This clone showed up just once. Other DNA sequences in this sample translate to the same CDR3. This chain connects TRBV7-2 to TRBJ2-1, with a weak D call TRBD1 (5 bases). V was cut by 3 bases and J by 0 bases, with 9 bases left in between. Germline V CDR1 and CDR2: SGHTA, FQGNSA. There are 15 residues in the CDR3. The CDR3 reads CASSFDRGSYNEQFF. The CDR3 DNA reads TGTGCCAGCAGCTTCGACAGAGGCTCCTACAATGAGCAGTTCTTC.

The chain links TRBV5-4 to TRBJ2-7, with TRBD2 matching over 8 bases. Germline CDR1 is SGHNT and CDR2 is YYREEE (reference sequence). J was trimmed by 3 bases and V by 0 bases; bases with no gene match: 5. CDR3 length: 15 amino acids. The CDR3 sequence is CASSLATAGDYEQYF. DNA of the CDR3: TGTGCCAGCAGCTTGGCCACAGCGGGAGACTACGAGCAGTACTTC.

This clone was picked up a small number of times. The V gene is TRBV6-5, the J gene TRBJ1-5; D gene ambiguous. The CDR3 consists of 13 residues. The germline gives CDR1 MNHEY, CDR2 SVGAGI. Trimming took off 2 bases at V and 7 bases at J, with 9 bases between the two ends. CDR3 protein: CASSYGTRQPQHF. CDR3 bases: TGTGCCAGCAGTTACGGTACGCGACAGCCCCAGCATTTT.

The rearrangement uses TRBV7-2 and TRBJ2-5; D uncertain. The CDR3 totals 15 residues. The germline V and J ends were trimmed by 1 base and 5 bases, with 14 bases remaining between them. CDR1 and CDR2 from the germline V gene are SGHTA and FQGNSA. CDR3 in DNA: TGTGCCAGCAGCTTAGAGGGCAGAAGCTGGGAGACCCAGTACTTC. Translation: CASSLEGRSWETQYF.

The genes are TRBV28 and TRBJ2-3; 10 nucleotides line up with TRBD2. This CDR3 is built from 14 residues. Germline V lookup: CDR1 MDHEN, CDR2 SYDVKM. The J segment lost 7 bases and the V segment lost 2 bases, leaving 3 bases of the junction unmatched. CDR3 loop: CASSLLAGVNTQYF. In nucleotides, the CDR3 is TGTGCCAGCAGTTTACTAGCGGGAGTAAATACGCAGTATTTT.

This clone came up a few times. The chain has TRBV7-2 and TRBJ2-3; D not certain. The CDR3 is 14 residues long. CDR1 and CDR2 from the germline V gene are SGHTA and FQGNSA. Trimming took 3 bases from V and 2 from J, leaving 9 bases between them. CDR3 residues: CASSFVGTTDTQYF. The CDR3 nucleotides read TGTGCCAGCAGCTTCGTAGGCACCACAGATACGCAGTATTTT. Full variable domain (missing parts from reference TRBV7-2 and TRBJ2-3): GAGVSQSPSNKVTEKGKDVELRCDPISGHTALYWYRQSLGQGLEFLIYFQGNSAPDKSGLPSDRFSAERTGGSVSTLTIQRTQQEDSAVYLCASSFVGTTDTQYFGPGTRLTVL.

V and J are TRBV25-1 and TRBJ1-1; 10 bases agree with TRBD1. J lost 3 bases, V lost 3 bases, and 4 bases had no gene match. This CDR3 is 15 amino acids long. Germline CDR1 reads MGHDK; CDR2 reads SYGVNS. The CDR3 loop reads CASSDPGTGDTEAFF. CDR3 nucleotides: TGTGCCAGCAGTGACCCCGGGACAGGGGACACTGAAGCTTTCTTT.

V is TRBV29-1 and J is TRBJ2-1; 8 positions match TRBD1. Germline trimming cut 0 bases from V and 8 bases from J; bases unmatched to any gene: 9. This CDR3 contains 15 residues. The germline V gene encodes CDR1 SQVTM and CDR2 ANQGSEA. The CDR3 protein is CSVEEQAGGVDEQFF. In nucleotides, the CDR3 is TGCAGCGTTGAAGAACAGGCAGGGGGCGTCGATGAGCAGTTCTTC.

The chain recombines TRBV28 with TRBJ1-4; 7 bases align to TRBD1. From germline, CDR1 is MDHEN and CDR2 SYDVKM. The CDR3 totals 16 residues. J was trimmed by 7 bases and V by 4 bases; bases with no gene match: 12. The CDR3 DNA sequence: TGTGCCAGCAGTTCCCCGACAGGGAACGGTGGTGAAAAACTGTTTTTT. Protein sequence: CASSSPTGNGGEKLFF.